The clone carrying this TCR beta chain has a handful of counts. Its target is not known. The PBMCs were taken from about 9.7 ml of fresh peripheral blood. This specimen belongs to a study of Graves' ophthalmopathy and Graves' hyperthyroidism. Study outcomes and limitations: Most expanded clonotypes in thyroid above 0.001 frequency also showed up in blood. Progression of ophthalmopathy was predicted by the model with 60% to 71% sensitivity and approximately 72% specificity.

RNA transcripts served as template for amplifying TCR beta CDR3 sequences. Second-round multiplex PCR came after first-round RT-PCR with HTBI primers. TCRdb re-analysed the multiplex PCR reads in MiXCR, keeping a single row per CDR3 protein. The sample lists 600,000 to 950,000 distinct CDR3 sequences; 40% were seen once. This CDR3 spans 14 amino acids. In germline, CDR1 is SNHLY, CDR2 FYNNEI. Between the trimmed V and J ends, which lost 5 bases and 7 bases, there was a span of 18 bases. The sequence came from an adult man with Graves' ophthalmopathy. The chain uses TRBV2 and TRBJ2-7; D remains ambiguous. The sequenced sample consisted of peripheral blood. The CDR3, as DNA: TGTGCCAGCAGTTGGCGGCAGGAAAAGGGTGAGCAGTACTTC. It yields the protein CASSWRQEKGEQYF.